The 32 T cell receptor beta chains reported below all come from one sample, sequenced in a study of T cells in Graves' hyperthyroidism and ophthalmopathy. RNA transcripts gave rise to amplified TCR beta CDR3 regions. The TCR CDR3 first-round RT-PCR relied on the HTBI primer set. MiXCR, run by TCRdb on the multiplex PCR reads, gives a single entry per CDR3 protein. There are around 350,000 distinct CDR3 sequences in the sample; approximately 19% occur only once, and about 3.5% lies in the top ten. Sequenced material: blood. The receptor set was obtained from a woman aged 18-29 years with Graves' hyperthyroidism.

In this sample, this clonotype turned up many times. The chain links TRBV7-9 to TRBJ1-5; D remains ambiguous. V lost 0 bases and J 6 bases, leaving 9 bases between the germline ends. Germline-derived CDR1 and CDR2 are SEHNR and FQNEAQ (reference sequence). CDR3 size: 14 residues. DNA of the CDR3: TGTGCCAGCAGCTTAGCGACCGTTAGTCAGCCCCAGCATTTT. Its translation: CASSLATVSQPQHF.

The chain uses TRBV15 and TRBJ1-5, with TRBD1 identical over 7 bases. Losses at the gene ends were 0 bases for V and 8 bases for J; bases not matched to a gene: 10. CDR1 is LNHNV and CDR2 is YYDKDF in the germline V gene (reference sequence). The CDR3 has 16 residues. This CDR3 is CATSRDRLEQGKPQHF. In DNA, the CDR3 is TGTGCCACCAGCAGAGACCGGCTCGAACAGGGGAAGCCCCAGCATTTT. The full variable domain, with the rest looked up from reference TRBV15 and TRBJ1-5, is DAMVIQNPRYQVTQFGKPVTLSCSQTLNHNVMYWYQQKSSQAPKLLFHYYDKDFNNEADTPDNFQSRRPNTSFCFLDIRSPGLGDTAMYLCATSRDRLEQGKPQHFGDGTRLSIL.

This clonotype was detected many times. The J gene is TRBJ1-2, the V gene TRBV6-9; unclear D gene. Germline V lookup: CDR1 MNHGY, CDR2 SVAAGI. The CDR3 is 11 residues long. V was clipped by 8 bases and J by 7 bases, with 11 bases between them. The CDR3 loop reads CASFPWGGYTF. CDR3 DNA: TGTGCCAGCTTCCCGTGGGGTGGCTACACCTTC.

This clonotype was picked up many times. The rearrangement uses TRBV20-1 and TRBJ2-7; 8 bases fit TRBD1. Germline lookup yields CDR1 DFQATT and CDR2 SNEGSKA (reference sequence). The CDR3 consists of 14 residues. Losses at the gene ends were 5 bases for V and 0 bases for J; bases not matched to a gene: 6. The DNA for the CDR3 is TGCAGTGCTGGCCGACAGGGGACCTCCTACGAGCAGTACTTC. This encodes CSAGRQGTSYEQYF.

The chain couples TRBV10-2 to TRBJ2-5; TRBD2 matches at 9 bases. Per the germline V gene, CDR1 is WSHSY and CDR2 is SAAADI. The CDR3 spans 15 residues. The CDR3 sequence: CGNTYAGGPHETQYF. CDR3 bases: TGCGGCAACACGTACGCGGGGGGGCCTCACGAGACCCAGTACTTC.

This clonotype showed up many times. The chain combines TRBV6-4 with TRBJ2-7, with 9 bases fitting TRBD1. V was pared by 7 bases and J by 3 bases, with 13 bases of the junction left unmatched. Germline CDR1 is MRHNA and CDR2 is SNTAGT. The CDR3 has 16 amino acids. CDR3 residues: CASNTRGDRGVYEQYF. The DNA of the CDR3 is TGTGCCAGCAACACAAGGGGCGACAGGGGGGTCTACGAGCAGTACTTC.

DNA of the CDR3: TGTGCCAGCGGCCTGCAGGGCGACACTGAAGCTTTCTTT. Translated, it gives CASGLQGDTEAFF. This chain uses TRBV7-2 with TRBJ1-1; tentative D call: TRBD1 (5 bases). V was cut by 8 bases and J by 3 bases, with 13 bases left in between. Germline V gene lookup returns CDR1 SGHTA and CDR2 FQGNSA. The CDR3 is 13 residues long.

The sample holds many counts of this clonotype. V usage is TRBV6-5 and J usage is TRBJ1-2; D gene uncertain. The germline V and J ends were trimmed by 4 bases and 4 bases, with 10 bases remaining between them. Germline V lookup: CDR1 MNHEY, CDR2 SVGAGI. This CDR3 is 13 amino acids long. The CDR3 region has the DNA TGTGCCAGCAGTTCGCAGGAGACCTATGGCTACACCTTC. Translation: CASSSQETYGYTF.

In its sample, this clonotype was seen many times. This sequence joins TRBV28 and TRBJ1-5, with D maybe TRBD1 (6 bases). Trimming removed 8 bases from V and 6 bases from J, with 23 bases in between. The germline V gene has CDR1 MDHEN and CDR2 SYDVKM. The CDR3 covers 16 residues. The CDR3 reads CASLSPFMGAGQPQHF. In nucleotides, the CDR3 is TGTGCCAGCCTGTCCCCTTTTATGGGGGCCGGTCAGCCCCAGCATTTT.

This clonotype was counted ten times or more. The chain combines TRBV24-1 with TRBJ1-5; D is ambiguous. The CDR3 consists of 15 residues. The germline CDR1 and CDR2 sequences are KGHDR and SFDVKD. V was clipped by 6 bases and J by 1 base, with 12 bases between them. CDR3 DNA sequence: TGTGCCACCAGTCCCCGGGTAGGGAGCAATCAGCCCCAGCATTTT. Translating it yields CATSPRVGSNQPQHF.

This clonotype was counted at least ten times. The rearrangement joins TRBV30 to TRBJ1-4, with D perhaps matching TRBD1 (6 bases). The length of the CDR3 is 15 residues. CDR1 GTSNPN and CDR2 SVGIG come from the germline V gene (reference sequence). V gave up 0 bases and J gave up 8 bases, with 16 bases separating them. As DNA, the CDR3 is TGTGCCTGGAGTGTCCCGGGACAAGCGGCGGAAAAACTGTTTTTT. Its protein is CAWSVPGQAAEKLFF.

This sequence joins TRBV24-1 and TRBJ1-2, with 9 bases aligning to TRBD1. The CDR3 sequence is 16 residues long. Germline CDR1 is KGHDR and CDR2 is SFDVKD. V trimming: 2 bases; J trimming: 8 bases; junction bases outside the gene matches: 11. The chain's CDR3 is CATSDWTGAHAGGYTF. CDR3 bases: TGTGCCACCAGTGATTGGACAGGGGCCCATGCTGGAGGCTACACCTTC.

This clonotype showed up just a few times. The rearrangement links TRBV5-1 to TRBJ1-2; 9 nucleotides line up with TRBD1. Germline CDR1 is SGHRS and CDR2 is YFSETQ. The CDR3 covers 15 residues. With 6 bases clipped from V and 4 bases from J, the junction kept 10 bases outside the gene matches. For the CDR3, the DNA is TGCGCCAGCAAGAAGACAGGGGGGGGAAGCTATGGCTACACCTTC. This sequence encodes CASKKTGGGSYGYTF.

This clonotype was found many times. The chain recombines TRBV15 with TRBJ1-5; TRBD1 matches at 10 bases. The V gene's germline CDR1 is LNHNV and CDR2 YYDKDF (reference sequence). There are 16 residues in the CDR3. V dropped 2 bases and J dropped 1; count of bases not matched to a gene: 2. The CDR3 DNA follows: TGTGCCACCAGCAGATCGGACAGGGGGAGCAATCAGCCCCAGCATTTT. Residues: CATSRSDRGSNQPQHF.

This clonotype was observed many times. The rearrangement uses TRBV30 and TRBJ2-7; 12 bases match TRBD2. The CDR3 has 13 amino acids. J gave up 5 bases and V 8 bases, and 7 bases lay outside the gene matches. The germline CDR1 and CDR2 sequences are GTSNPN and SVGIG (reference sequence). CDR3 in amino acids: CAQTSGGLHEQYF. The CDR3 coding sequence is TGTGCCCAGACTAGCGGGGGTCTTCACGAGCAGTACTTC.

This clonotype was picked up many times. This chain links TRBV12-5 with TRBJ1-2; 9 bases match TRBD1. The germline gives CDR1 LGHNT, CDR2 FRNRAP. With V trimmed by 6 bases and J by 4 bases, 6 bases remained unmatched. There are 14 residues in the CDR3. The CDR3 DNA is TGTGCTAGTGGAAGTACAGGGGGCGTCTATGGCTACACCTTC. Translated: CASGSTGGVYGYTF.

This clonotype has at least ten counts. The chain links TRBV5-1 to TRBJ2-2; possible D gene TRBD2, 5 bases. The V and J ends lost 0 bases and 0 bases respectively, with 9 bases between them. Looked up from germline, CDR1 is SGHRS and CDR2 is YFSETQ. The length of the CDR3 is 16 residues. In DNA form, the CDR3 reads TGCGCCAGCAGCTTGGTCCCGGGGTCGAACACCGGGGAGCTGTTTTTT. Amino acid sequence: CASSLVPGSNTGELFF.

Remarks on this clonotype: Germline is not matched at one junction end, which may reflect a read error. The chain employs TRBV11-3 and TRBJ2-5; tentative D call: TRBD2 (5 bases). The CDR3 runs 14 residues. CDR1 and CDR2 (germline): SGHNT, YENEEA. The CDR3 spells CAISLRELPETQCF. The DNA for the CDR3 is TGTGCCATCAGCTTAAGGGAGCTCCCAGAGACCCAGTGCTTC.

This clonotype was detected many times. The J gene is TRBJ2-2, the V gene TRBV11-1; D may be TRBD1 (5 bases). CDR3 length equals 15 residues. V was pared by 6 bases and J by 7 bases, with 18 bases between. Germline V gene sequence: CDR1 SGHAT, CDR2 FQDESV (reference sequence). The CDR3 loop is CASRSKQVDSGELFF. The DNA for the CDR3 is TGTGCCAGCAGATCTAAACAGGTTGATAGCGGGGAGCTGTTTTTT.

This clonotype was counted a few times. The chain recombines TRBV15 with TRBJ2-4, with a possible D match to TRBD2 (7 bases). In germline, CDR1 is LNHNV, CDR2 YYDKDF (reference sequence). V dropped 8 bases and J dropped 6 bases, with 11 bases sitting between them. CDR3 length: 12 amino acids. In DNA form, the CDR3 reads TGTGCCACCCGGGGGGCCCTAAACATTCAGTACTTC. Translating it yields CATRGALNIQYF.

This clonotype came up many times. The rearrangement joins TRBV19 to TRBJ2-7; D may correspond to TRBD1 or TRBD2 (5 bases each). This CDR3 contains 14 residues. V was clipped by 3 bases and J by 4 bases, with 13 bases between them. Germline CDR1 is LNHDA and CDR2 is SQIVND (reference sequence). CDR3 sequence: CASSIGTGPYEQYF. The DNA for the CDR3 is TGTGCCAGTAGTATCGGGACGGGACCTTACGAGCAGTACTTC.

This clonotype was seen repeatedly, ten times or more. The V gene is TRBV7-8, the J gene TRBJ1-1; the D is unclear. Per the germline V gene, CDR1 is SGHVS and CDR2 is FQNEAQ. V lost 1 base to trimming and J lost 11 bases, with 14 bases between them. The CDR3 covers 13 residues. The CDR3 region has the DNA TGTGCCAGCAGCTTAGAGACGGAAACAGTGGCTTTCTTT. It translates to CASSLETETVAFF.

This clonotype was detected a few times. Mismatch with germline at one junction end may stem from a read error. This chain uses TRBV2 with TRBJ1-5; D may be TRBD1 (6 bases). The CDR3 contains 14 residues. Germline loops: CDR1 SNHLY, CDR2 FYNNEI. The CDR3 DNA sequence: TGTGCCAGCAGTGACAGGGGCCGGAATCAGCCCCAGCGTTTT. Translating it yields CASSDRGRNQPQRF. Variable domain in full (rest from reference TRBV2 and TRBJ1-5): EPEVTQTPSHQVTQMGQEVILRCVPISNHLYFYWYRQILGQKVEFLVSFYNNEISEKSEIFDDQFSVERPDGSNFTLKIRSTKLEDSAMYFCASSDRGRNQPQRFGDGTRLSIL.

This clonotype has at least ten counts. The genes are TRBV12-3 or TRBV12-4 and TRBJ2-2; possibly TRBD2 for D (5 bases). Trimming removed 7 bases at V and 5 bases at J, with 8 bases between. The CDR3 loop spans 12 amino acids. This chain's CDR3 is CASTRGTGELFF. In DNA form, the CDR3 reads TGTGCCAGCACCCGAGGGACCGGGGAGCTGTTTTTT.

This clonotype was observed at least ten times. The rearrangement uses TRBV5-6 and TRBJ2-5; no reliable D call. The CDR3 is made up of 14 amino acids. V dropped 0 bases and J dropped 1 base, with 7 bases sitting between them. Germline CDR1 SGHDT, CDR2 YYEEEE. CDR3 coding DNA: TGTGCCAGCAGCTTGGAGCAGGTCCAAGAGACCCAGTACTTC. Its protein is CASSLEQVQETQYF.

This chain connects TRBV4-1 to TRBJ2-5; 8 bases line up with TRBD2. The trim removed 4 bases at V and 7 bases at J, leaving 11 bases unmatched. The CDR3 has 15 amino acids. Germline assignment: CDR1 MGHRA and CDR2 YSYEKL. The CDR3 sequence is CASSREPGGARTQYF. DNA of the CDR3: TGCGCCAGCAGCCGAGAACCGGGGGGGGCCCGGACCCAGTACTTC.

Details on this clonotype: Given the absence of the conserved phenylalanine or tryptophan at the CDR3 end, a read error is likely. The rearrangement joins TRBV11-2 to TRBJ1-2; perhaps TRBD1 as D (5 bases). The CDR3 has 16 amino acids. Germline V CDR1 and CDR2: SGHAT, FQNNGV. V was cut by 5 bases and J by 2 bases, with 18 bases left in between. The CDR3 loop reads CASSVRAGLGNYGYTV. Here the CDR3 DNA reads TGTGCCAGCAGCGTCCGCGCAGGGTTAGGGAACTATGGCTACACCGTC.

This clonotype was recorded many times. This chain links TRBV27 with TRBJ1-2; maybe TRBD1 (6 bases). CDR1 is MNHEY and CDR2 is SMNVEV in the germline V gene (reference sequence). This CDR3 is built from 16 residues. Trimming left V 0 bases short and J 6 bases short, with 17 bases between. In nucleotides, the CDR3 is TGTGCCAGCAGTTTATCGCCCGTTGGGGGGCGGGATGGCTACACCTTC. It is translated as CASSLSPVGGRDGYTF.

This clonotype was seen many times. The chain couples TRBV27 to TRBJ2-4, with no clear D. CDR1 MNHEY and CDR2 SMNVEV come from the germline V gene (reference sequence). This CDR3 has 17 residues. V shed 2 bases and J shed 1 base, with 15 bases lying between them. DNA of the CDR3: TGTGCCAGCAGTTTACGGGTCTCCGACGTGGCCAAAAACATTCAGTACTTC. Translation gives CASSLRVSDVAKNIQYF.

The chain combines TRBV6-1 with TRBJ2-7, with 10 bases fitting TRBD2. The junction had 18 bases not matched to a gene; V was cut back by 6 bases and J by 7 bases. CDR1 MNHNS and CDR2 SASEGT come from the germline V gene. The CDR3 loop spans 17 amino acids. This CDR3 reads CASSPTSTSGRRIEQYF. The CDR3 DNA reads TGTGCCAGCAGCCCAACCTCGACTAGCGGGCGACGAATAGAGCAGTACTTC.

This clonotype was detected many times. This chain uses TRBV6-5 with TRBJ1-3; no clear D gene. Trimming cost V 2 bases and J 2 bases, with 7 bases left between them. Germline V gene data show CDR1 as MNHEY and CDR2 as SVGAGI. The CDR3 runs to 14 residues. CDR3 coding DNA: TGTGCCAGCAGTTACCGGCAAACTGGAAACACCATATATTTT. Translation: CASSYRQTGNTIYF.

This clonotype was counted at least ten times. This rearrangement joins TRBV10-2 to TRBJ1-5; tentative D call: TRBD1 (5 bases). The germline CDR1 and CDR2 sequences are WSHSY and SAAADI. V dropped 2 bases and J dropped 7 bases, with 9 bases sitting between them. The CDR3 is 13 amino acids. The CDR3 sequence: CASSEGARQPQHF. DNA for the CDR3: TGCGCCAGCAGTGAGGGGGCGCGGCAGCCCCAGCATTTT.